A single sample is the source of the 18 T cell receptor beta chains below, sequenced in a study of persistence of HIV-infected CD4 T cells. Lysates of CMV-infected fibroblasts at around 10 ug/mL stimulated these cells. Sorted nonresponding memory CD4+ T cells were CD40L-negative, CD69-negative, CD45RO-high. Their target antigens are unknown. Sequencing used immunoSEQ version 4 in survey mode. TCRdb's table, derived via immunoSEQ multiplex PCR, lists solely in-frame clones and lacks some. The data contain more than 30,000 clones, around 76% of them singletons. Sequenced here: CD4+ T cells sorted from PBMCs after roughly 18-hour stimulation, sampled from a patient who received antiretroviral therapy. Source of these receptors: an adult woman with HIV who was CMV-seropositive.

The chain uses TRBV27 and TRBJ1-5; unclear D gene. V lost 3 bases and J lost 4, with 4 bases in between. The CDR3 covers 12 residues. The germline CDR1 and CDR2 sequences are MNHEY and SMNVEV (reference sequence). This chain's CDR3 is CASSFRNQPQHF. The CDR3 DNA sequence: TGTGCCAGCAGTTTCAGGAATCAGCCCCAGCATTTT.

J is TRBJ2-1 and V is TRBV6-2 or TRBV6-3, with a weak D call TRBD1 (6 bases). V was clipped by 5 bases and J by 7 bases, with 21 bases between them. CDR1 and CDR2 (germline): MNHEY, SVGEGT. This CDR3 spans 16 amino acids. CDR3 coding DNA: TGTGCCAGCAGTGACCTCAGGGGCGCCCAACGGAATGAGCAGTTCTTC. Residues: CASSDLRGAQRNEQFF.

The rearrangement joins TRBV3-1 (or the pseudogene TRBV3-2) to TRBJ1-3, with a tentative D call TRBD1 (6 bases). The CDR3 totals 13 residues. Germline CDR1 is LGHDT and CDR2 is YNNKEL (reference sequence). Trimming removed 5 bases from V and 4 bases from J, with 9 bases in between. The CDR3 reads CASSFQGGNTIYF. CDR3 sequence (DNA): TGTGCCAGCAGCTTCCAGGGGGGAAACACCATATATTTT.

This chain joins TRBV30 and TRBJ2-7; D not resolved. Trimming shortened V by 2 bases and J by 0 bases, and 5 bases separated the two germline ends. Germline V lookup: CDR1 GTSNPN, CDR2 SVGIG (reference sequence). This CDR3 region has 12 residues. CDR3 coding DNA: TGTGCCTGGAGTAGGAGCTCCTACGAGCAGTACTTC. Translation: CAWSRSSYEQYF.

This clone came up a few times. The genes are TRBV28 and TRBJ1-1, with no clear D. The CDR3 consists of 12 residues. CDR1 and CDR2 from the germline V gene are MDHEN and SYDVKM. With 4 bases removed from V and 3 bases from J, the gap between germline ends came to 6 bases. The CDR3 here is CASSSRHTEAFF. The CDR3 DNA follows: TGTGCCAGCAGTTCGAGACACACTGAAGCTTTCTTT.

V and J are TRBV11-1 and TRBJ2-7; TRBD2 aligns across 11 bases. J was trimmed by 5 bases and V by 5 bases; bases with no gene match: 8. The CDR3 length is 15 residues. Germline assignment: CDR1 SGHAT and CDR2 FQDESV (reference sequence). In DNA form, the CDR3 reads TGTGCCAGCAGCCTTAGCGGGGGGGCTGGCCACGAGCAGTACTTC. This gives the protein CASSLSGGAGHEQYF.

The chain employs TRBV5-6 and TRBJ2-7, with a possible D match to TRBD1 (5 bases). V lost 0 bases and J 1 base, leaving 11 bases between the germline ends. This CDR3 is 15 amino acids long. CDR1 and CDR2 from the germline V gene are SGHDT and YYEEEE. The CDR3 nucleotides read TGTGCCAGCAGCTTGGTGGACAATCCTTCCTACGAGCAGTACTTC. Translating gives CASSLVDNPSYEQYF. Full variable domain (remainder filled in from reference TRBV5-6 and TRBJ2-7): DAGVTQSPTHLIKTRGQQVTLRCSPKSGHDTVSWYQQALGQGPQFIFQYYEEEERQRGNFPDRFSGHQFPNYSSELNVNALLLGDSALYLCASSLVDNPSYEQYFGPGTRLTVT.

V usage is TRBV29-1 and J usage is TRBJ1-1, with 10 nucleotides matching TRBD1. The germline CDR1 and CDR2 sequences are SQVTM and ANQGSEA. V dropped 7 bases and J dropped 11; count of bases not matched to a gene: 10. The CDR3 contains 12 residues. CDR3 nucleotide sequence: TGCAGCGCGACAGGGGGCGCAGGTACGGCTTTCTTT. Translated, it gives CSATGGAGTAFF. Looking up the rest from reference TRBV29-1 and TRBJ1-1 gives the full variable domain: SAVISQKPSRDICQRGTSLTIQCQVDSQVTMMFWYRQQPGQSLTLIATANQGSEATYESGFVIDKFPISRPNLTFSTLTVSNMSPEDSSIYLCSATGGAGTAFFGQGTRLTVV.

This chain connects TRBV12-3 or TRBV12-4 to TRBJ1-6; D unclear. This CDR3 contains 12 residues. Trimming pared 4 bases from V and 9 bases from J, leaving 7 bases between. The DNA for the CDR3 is TGTGCCAGCAGTTCCGACTTTTCACCCCTCCACTTT. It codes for CASSSDFSPLHF.

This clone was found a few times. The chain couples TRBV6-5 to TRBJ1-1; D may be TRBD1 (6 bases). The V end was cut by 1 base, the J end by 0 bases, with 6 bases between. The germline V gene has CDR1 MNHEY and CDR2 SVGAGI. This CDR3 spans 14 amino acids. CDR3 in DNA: TGTGCCAGCAGTTACTGGGACATGAACACTGAAGCTTTCTTT. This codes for CASSYWDMNTEAFF.

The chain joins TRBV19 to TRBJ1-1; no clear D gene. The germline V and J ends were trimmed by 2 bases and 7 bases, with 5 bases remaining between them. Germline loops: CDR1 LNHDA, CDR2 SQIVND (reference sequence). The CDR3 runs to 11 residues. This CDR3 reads CASSIRSEAFF. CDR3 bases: TGTGCCAGTAGTATAAGGAGTGAAGCTTTCTTT.

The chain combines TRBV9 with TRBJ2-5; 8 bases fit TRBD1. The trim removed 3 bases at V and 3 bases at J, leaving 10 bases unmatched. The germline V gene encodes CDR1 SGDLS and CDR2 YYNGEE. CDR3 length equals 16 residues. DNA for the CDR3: TGTGCCAGCAGCGCGAGCCTGACAGGGGCCAAAGAGACCCAGTACTTC. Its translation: CASSASLTGAKETQYF.

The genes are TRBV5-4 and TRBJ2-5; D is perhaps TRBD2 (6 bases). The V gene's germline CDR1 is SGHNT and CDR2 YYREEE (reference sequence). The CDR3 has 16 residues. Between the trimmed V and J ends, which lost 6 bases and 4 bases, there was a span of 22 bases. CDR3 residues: CASTLRAGRVGETQYF. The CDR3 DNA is TGTGCCAGCACCCTGAGGGCGGGGCGCGTCGGAGAGACCCAGTACTTC.

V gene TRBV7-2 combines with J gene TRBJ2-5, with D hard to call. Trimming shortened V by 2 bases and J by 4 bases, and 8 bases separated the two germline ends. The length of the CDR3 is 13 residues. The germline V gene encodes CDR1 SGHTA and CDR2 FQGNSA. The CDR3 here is CASSLFLGETQYF. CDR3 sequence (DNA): TGTGCCAGCAGCTTATTTTTGGGAGAGACCCAGTACTTC.

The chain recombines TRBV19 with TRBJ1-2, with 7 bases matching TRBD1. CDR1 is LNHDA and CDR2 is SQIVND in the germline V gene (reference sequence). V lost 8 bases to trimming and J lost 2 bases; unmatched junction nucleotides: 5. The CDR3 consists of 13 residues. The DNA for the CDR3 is TGTGCCAGTGCAAGACAGGGAAACTATGGCTACACCTTC. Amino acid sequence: CASARQGNYGYTF.

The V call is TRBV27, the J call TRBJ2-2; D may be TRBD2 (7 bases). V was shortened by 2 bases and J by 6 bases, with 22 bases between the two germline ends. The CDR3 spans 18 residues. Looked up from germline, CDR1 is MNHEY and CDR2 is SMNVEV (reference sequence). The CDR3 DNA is TGTGCCAGCAGTTTAAAGGGTCGGGGGGCAGTGGGTCCCGGGGAGCTGTTTTTT. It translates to CASSLKGRGAVGPGELFF.

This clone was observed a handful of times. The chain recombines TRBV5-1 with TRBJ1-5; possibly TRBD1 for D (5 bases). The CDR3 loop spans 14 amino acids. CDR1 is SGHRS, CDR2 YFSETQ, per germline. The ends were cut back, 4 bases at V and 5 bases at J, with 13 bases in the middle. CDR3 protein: CASSKGEKDQPQHF. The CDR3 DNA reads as TGCGCCAGCAGCAAAGGGGAGAAAGATCAGCCCCAGCATTTT. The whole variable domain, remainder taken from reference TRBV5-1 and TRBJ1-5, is KAGVTQTPRYLIKTRGQQVTLSCSPISGHRSVSWYQQTPGQGLQFLFEYFSETQRNKGNFPGRFSGRQFSNSRSEMNVSTLELGDSALYLCASSKGEKDQPQHFGDGTRLSIL.

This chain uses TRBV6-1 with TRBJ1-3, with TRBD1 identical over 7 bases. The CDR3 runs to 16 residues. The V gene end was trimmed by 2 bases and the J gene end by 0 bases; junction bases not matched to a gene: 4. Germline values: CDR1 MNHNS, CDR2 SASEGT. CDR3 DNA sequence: TGTGCCAGCAGTGAAATATGGACAGGCTCTGGAAACACCATATATTTT. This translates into CASSEIWTGSGNTIYF.